This is a list of T cell receptor beta chains from one sample in a study of T-cell memory formation after mild COVID-19. TCRdb itself ran the 5' RACE reads through MiXCR, one entry per CDR3 protein. This sample has 150,000 to 200,000 distinct CDR3 sequences, with roughly 11% found just once. Sequencing used PBMCs or a T cell subset sorted from them (not recorded which). The receptors shown here come from a man between 18 and 35 years old who had mild COVID-19 (a few samples of this study predate the infection). Cell type and time point are not known. Both conserved end residues are part of each CDR3. Each record gives: V gene, J gene, D gene, CDR3 protein. The D gene is left open where the match is weak.

v_gene: TRBV9; j_gene: TRBJ2-1; d_gene: -; CDR3aa: CASSETTGEQFF
v_gene: TRBV11-3; j_gene: TRBJ2-1; d_gene: TRBD2; CDR3aa: CASSKSGDSYNEQFF
v_gene: TRBV11-2; j_gene: TRBJ2-2; d_gene: -; CDR3aa: CASSLVFGTGELFF
v_gene: TRBV29-1; j_gene: TRBJ1-1; d_gene: -; CDR3aa: CSVERDPNTEAFF
v_gene: TRBV2; j_gene: TRBJ1-2; d_gene: TRBD1; CDR3aa: CASSDNRGRRRGYTF
v_gene: TRBV10-3; j_gene: TRBJ1-6; d_gene: TRBD1; CDR3aa: CAIGGQGNDSPLHF
v_gene: TRBV2; j_gene: TRBJ2-3; d_gene: -; CDR3aa: CASTMHLGRLTDTQYF
v_gene: TRBV5-1; j_gene: TRBJ2-1; d_gene: -; CDR3aa: CASSLASPGNEQFF
v_gene: TRBV28; j_gene: TRBJ1-1; d_gene: -; CDR3aa: CASSLSGVWTEAFF
v_gene: TRBV7-2; j_gene: TRBJ2-3; d_gene: TRBD2; CDR3aa: CASSRGLAGGTDTQYF
v_gene: TRBV14; j_gene: TRBJ2-1; d_gene: -; CDR3aa: CASSQDFWGRNNEQFF
v_gene: TRBV28; j_gene: TRBJ2-1; d_gene: -; CDR3aa: CASSFAYEQFF
v_gene: TRBV7-3; j_gene: TRBJ1-1; d_gene: TRBD1; CDR3aa: CASSVDRGRNTEAFF
v_gene: TRBV24-1; j_gene: TRBJ2-3; d_gene: TRBD1; CDR3aa: CATSDSRTGPDTQYF
v_gene: TRBV6-5; j_gene: TRBJ2-3; d_gene: -; CDR3aa: CASSYSPRSVTDTQYF
v_gene: TRBV15; j_gene: TRBJ2-7; d_gene: -; CDR3aa: CATSRDRASTRSYEQYF
v_gene: TRBV2; j_gene: TRBJ2-5; d_gene: -; CDR3aa: CASRQYQETQYF
v_gene: TRBV12-3/TRBV12-4; j_gene: TRBJ2-7; d_gene: TRBD2; CDR3aa: CASSTSAGGRYEQYF
v_gene: TRBV6-5; j_gene: TRBJ1-5; d_gene: -; CDR3aa: CASSYQGGQPQHF
v_gene: TRBV12-3/TRBV12-4; j_gene: TRBJ2-1; d_gene: -; CDR3aa: CASSLDAMDEQFF
v_gene: TRBV3-1; j_gene: TRBJ1-1; d_gene: -; CDR3aa: CASRLRTGNTEAFF
v_gene: TRBV7-3; j_gene: TRBJ2-2; d_gene: TRBD1; CDR3aa: CASSLDRESTGELFF